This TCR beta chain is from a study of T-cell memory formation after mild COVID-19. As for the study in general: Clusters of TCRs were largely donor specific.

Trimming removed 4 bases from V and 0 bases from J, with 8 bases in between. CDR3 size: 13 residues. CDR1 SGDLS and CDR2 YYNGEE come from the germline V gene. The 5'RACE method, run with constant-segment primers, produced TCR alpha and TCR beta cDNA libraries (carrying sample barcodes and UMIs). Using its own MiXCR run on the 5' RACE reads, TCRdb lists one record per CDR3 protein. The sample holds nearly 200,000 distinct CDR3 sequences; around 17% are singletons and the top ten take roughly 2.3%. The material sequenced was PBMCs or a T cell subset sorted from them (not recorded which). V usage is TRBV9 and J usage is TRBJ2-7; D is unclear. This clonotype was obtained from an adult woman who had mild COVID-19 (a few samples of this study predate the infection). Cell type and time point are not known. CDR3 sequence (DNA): TGTGCCAGCAGCTCGGACCCCTCCTACGAGCAGTACTTC. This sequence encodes CASSSDPSYEQYF. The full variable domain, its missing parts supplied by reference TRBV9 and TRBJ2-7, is DSGVTQTPKHLITATGQRVTLRCSPRSGDLSVYWYQQSLDQGLQFLIQYYNGEERAKGNILERFSAQQFPDLHSELNLSSLELGDSALYFCASSSDPSYEQYFGPGTRLTVT.